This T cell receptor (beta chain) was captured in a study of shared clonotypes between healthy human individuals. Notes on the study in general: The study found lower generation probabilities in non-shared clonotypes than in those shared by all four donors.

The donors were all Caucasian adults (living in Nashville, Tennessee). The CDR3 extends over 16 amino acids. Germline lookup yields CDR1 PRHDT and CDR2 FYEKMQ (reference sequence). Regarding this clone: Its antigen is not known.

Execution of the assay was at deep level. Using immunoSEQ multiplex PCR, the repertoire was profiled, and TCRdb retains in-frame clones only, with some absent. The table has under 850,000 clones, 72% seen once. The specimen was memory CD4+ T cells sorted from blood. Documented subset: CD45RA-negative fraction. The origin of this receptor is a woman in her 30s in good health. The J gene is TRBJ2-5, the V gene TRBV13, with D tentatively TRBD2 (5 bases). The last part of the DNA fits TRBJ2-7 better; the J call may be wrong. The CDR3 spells CASSHRLGSPPYEQYF. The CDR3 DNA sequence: TGTGCCAGCAGCCACCGCCTTGGGAGTCCACCTTACGAGCAGTACTTC.